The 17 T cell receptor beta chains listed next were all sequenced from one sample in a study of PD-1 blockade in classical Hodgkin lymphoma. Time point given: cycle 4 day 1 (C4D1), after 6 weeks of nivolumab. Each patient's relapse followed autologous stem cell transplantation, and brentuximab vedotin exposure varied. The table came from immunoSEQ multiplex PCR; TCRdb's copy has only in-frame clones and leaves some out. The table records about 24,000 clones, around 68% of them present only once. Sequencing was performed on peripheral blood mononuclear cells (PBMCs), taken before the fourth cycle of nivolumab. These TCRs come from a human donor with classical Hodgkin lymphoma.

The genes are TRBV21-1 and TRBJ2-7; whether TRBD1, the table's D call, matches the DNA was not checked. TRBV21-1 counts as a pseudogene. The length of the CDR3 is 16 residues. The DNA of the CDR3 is TGTGCCAGCACCAACTTCCGGGACAGGGTGATGTACGAGCAGTACGTC. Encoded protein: CASTNFRDRVMYEQYV.

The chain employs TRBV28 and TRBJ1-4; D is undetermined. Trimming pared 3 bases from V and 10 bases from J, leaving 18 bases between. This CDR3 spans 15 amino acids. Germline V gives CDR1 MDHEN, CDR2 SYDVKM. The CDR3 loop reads CASSLSGGLNGKLFF. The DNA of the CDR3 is TGTGCCAGCAGTTTGAGTGGAGGTCTGAACGGAAAACTGTTTTTT.

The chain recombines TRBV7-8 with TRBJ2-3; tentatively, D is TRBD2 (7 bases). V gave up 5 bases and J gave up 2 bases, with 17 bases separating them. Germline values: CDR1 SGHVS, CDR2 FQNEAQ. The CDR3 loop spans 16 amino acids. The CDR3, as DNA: TGTGCCAGCAGCCCGCACGGGGGGCTCTACACAGATACGCAGTATTTT. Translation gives CASSPHGGLYTDTQYF. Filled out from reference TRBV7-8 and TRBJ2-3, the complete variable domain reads GAGVSQSPRYKVAKRGQDVALRCDPISGHVSLFWYQQALGQGPEFLTYFQNEAQLDKSGLPSDRFFAERPEGSVSTLKIQRTQQEDSAVYLCASSPHGGLYTDTQYFGPGTRLTVL.

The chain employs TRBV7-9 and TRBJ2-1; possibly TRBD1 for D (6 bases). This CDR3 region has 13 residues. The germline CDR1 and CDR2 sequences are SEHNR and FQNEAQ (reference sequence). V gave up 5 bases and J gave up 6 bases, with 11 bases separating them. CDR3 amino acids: CASSLTGLNEQFF. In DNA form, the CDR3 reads TGTGCCAGCAGCCTTACAGGGCTCAATGAGCAGTTCTTC. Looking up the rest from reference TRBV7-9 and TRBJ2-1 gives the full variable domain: DTGVSQNPRHKITKRGQNVTFRCDPISEHNRLYWYRQTLGQGPEFLTYFQNEAQLEKSRLLSDRFSAERPKGSFSTLEIQRTEQGDSAMYLCASSLTGLNEQFFGPGTRLTVL.

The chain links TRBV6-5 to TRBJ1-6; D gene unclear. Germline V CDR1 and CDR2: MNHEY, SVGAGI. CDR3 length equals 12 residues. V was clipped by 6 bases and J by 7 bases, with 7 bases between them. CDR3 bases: TGTGCCAGCAGCCTAAGAAATTCACCCCTCCACTTT. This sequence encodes CASSLRNSPLHF.

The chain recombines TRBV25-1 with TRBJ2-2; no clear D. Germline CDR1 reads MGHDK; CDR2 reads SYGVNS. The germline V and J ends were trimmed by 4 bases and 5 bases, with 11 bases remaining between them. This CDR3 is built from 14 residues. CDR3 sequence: CASSARLETGELFF. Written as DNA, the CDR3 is TGTGCCAGCAGTGCTCGACTGGAAACCGGGGAGCTGTTTTTT.

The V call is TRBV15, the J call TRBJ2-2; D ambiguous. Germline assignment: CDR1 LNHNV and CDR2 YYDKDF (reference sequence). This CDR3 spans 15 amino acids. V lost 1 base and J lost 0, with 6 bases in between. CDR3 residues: CATSRGRANTGELFF. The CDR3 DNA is TGTGCCACCAGCAGAGGAAGGGCGAACACCGGGGAGCTGTTTTTT.

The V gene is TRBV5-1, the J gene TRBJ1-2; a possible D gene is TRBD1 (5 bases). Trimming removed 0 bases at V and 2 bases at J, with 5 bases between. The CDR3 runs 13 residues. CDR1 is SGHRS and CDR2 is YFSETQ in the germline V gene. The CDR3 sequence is CASSLGGNYGYTF. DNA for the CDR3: TGCGCCAGCAGCTTGGGGGGGAACTATGGCTACACCTTC.

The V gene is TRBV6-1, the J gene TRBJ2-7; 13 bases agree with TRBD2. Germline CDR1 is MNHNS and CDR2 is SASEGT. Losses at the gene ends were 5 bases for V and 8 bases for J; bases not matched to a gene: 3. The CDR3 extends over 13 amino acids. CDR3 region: CASSSTSGGKQYF. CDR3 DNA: TGTGCCAGCAGTTCGACTAGCGGGGGGAAGCAGTACTTC.

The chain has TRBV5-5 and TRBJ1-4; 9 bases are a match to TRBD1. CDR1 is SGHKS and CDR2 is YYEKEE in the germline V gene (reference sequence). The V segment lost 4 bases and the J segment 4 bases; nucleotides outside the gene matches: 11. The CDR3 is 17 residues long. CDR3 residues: CASSSRDREFYNEKLFF. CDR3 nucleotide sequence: TGTGCCAGCAGCAGCCGGGACAGGGAATTCTATAATGAAAAACTGTTTTTT.

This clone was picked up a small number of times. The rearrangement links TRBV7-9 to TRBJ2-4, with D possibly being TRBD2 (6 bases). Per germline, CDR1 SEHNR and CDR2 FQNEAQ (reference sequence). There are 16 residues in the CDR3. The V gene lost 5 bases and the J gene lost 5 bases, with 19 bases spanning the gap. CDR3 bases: TGTGCCAGCAGCCCTCCCCCCCCGGGACTCCAAAACATTCAGTACTTC. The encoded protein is CASSPPPPGLQNIQYF.

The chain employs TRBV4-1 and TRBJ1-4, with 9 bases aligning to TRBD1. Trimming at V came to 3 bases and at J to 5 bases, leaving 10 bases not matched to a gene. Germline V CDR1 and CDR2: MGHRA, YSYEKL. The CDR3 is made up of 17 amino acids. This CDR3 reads CASSHEPPGTGNEKLFF. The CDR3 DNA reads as TGCGCCAGCAGCCACGAGCCCCCCGGGACAGGGAATGAAAAACTGTTTTTT.

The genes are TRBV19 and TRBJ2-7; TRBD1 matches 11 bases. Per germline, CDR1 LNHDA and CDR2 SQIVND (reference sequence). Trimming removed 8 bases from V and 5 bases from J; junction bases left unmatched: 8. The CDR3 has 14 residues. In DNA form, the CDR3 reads TGTGCCAGTTCCCCCGGGACAGGGGGACACGAGCAGTACTTC. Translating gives CASSPGTGGHEQYF.

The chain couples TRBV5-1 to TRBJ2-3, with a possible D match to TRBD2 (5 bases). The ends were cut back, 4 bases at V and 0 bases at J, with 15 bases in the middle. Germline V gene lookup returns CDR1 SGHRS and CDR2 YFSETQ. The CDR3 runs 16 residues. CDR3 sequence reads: CASSDGLSPSTDTQYF. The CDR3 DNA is TGCGCCAGCAGCGACGGACTTAGCCCTAGCACAGATACGCAGTATTTT.

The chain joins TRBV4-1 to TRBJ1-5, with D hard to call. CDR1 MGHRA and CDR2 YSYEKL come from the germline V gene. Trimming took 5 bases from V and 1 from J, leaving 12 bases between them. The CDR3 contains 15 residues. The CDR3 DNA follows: TGCGCCAGCAGCGAAAGAGGCCCGAGCAATCAGCCCCAGCATTTT. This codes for CASSERGPSNQPQHF.

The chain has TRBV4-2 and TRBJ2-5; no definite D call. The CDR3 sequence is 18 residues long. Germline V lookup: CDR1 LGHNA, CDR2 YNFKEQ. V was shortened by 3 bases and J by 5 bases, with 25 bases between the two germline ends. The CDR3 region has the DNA TGTGCCAGCAGCCATGGTTCTGGCGGAAGAGGACCCTGGGAGACCCAGTACTTC. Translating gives CASSHGSGGRGPWETQYF.

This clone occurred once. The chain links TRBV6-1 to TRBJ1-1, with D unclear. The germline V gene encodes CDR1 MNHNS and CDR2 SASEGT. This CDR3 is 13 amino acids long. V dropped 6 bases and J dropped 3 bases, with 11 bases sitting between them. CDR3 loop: CASRAFQDTEAFF. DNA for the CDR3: TGTGCCAGCAGGGCCTTTCAGGACACTGAAGCTTTCTTT.